This T cell receptor beta chain is drawn from a study of cytomegalovirus exposure and HLA in healthy donors. Study-level background: From donors who were HLA-typed, an early data release held approximately 80 million unique TCRs.

About this clone itself: The antigen is not known.

Study outcomes and limitations: Further analysis, carried out later, found HLA-associated TCR beta chains more clonally expanded than equally common other chains. Among TCR sequences, most were rare, though some public TCRs appeared in many donors.

PCR primers comprised 60 Vbeta and 13 Jbeta primers. Measured with immunoSEQ multiplex PCR; TCRdb has only the in-frame clones, and not every one. Counted here are hundreds of thousands of clones, approximately 70% occurring once; the ten biggest clones make up 2% to 2.5%. This TCR derives from a female donor in good health and CMV-seronegative. The sample taken for sequencing was PBMCs.

The CDR3 bases are TGTGCCACCACCCCCGCTAGCGTCGGCACAGATACGCAGTATTTT. Translation: CATTPASVGTDTQYF. The chain joins TRBV28 to TRBJ2-3; D perhaps matches TRBD2 (6 bases). V lost 10 bases and J lost 1, with 18 bases in between. CDR1 is MDHEN, CDR2 SYDVKM, per germline. The CDR3 is 15 residues long.